This T cell receptor beta chain was captured in a study of T cells after posttransplantation cyclophosphamide. General study results and limits: Later blood repertoires were often dominated by clones from the donor CD8+ memory compartment. TRB overlap between skin or GI tissue T cells and blood was limited.

At least ten counts were recorded for this clone. Its target is unknown. Some clones are missing from TCRdb's copy, which holds only in-frame ones; the method was immunoSEQ multiplex PCR. Singletons are absent from the sample, which has about 39,000 clones. Sequencing was performed on PBMCs. The receptor comes from a woman in her forties or fifties in good health and a related stem cell transplant donor.

This CDR3 reads CASSLNRNPSGNTIYF. The CDR3 DNA sequence: TGCGCCAGCAGCCTGAACAGGAACCCTTCTGGAAACACCATATATTTT. The rearrangement joins TRBV4-1 to TRBJ1-3, with D possibly being TRBD1 (5 bases). The CDR3 extends over 16 amino acids. The germline gives CDR1 MGHRA, CDR2 YSYEKL. Trimming took 4 bases from V and 1 from J, leaving 14 bases between them.